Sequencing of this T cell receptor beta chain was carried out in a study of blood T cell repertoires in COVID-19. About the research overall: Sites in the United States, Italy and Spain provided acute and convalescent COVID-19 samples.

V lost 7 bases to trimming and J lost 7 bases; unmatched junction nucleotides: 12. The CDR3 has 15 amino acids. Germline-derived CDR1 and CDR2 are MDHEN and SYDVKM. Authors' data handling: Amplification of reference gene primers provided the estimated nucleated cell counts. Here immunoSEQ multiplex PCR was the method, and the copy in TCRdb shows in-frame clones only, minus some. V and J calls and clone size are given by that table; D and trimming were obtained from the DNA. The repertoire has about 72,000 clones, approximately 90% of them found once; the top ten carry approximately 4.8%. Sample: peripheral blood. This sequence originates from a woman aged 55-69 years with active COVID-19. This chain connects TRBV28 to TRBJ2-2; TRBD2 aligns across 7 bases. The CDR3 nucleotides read TGTGCCAGCAAAATTTACAGCGGGAATGGCGGGGAGCTGTTTTTT. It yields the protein CASKIYSGNGGELFF.